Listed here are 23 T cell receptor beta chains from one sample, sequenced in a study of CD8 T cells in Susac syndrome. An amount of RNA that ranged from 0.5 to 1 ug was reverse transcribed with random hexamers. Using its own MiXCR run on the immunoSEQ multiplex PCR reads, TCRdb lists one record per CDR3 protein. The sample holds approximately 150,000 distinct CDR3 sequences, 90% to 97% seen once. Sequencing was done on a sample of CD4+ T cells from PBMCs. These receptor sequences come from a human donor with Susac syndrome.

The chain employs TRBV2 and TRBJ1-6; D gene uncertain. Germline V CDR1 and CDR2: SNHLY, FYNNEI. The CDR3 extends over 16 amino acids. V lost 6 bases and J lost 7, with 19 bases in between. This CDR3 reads CASRELNRLRNSPLHF. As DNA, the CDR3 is TGTGCCAGCAGGGAACTAAACAGACTGAGGAATTCACCCCTCCACTTT.

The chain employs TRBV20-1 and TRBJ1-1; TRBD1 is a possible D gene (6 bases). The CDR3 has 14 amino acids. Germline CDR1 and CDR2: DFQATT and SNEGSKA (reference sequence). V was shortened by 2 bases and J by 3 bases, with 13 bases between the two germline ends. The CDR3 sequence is CSARTGPGYTEAFF. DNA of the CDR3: TGCAGTGCTAGAACAGGGCCGGGATACACTGAAGCTTTCTTT.

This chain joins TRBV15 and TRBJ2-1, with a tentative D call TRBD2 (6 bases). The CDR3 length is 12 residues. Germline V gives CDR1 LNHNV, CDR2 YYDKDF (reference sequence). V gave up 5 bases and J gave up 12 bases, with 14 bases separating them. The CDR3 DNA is TGTGCCACCAGCCCCTCCGGGAGACCGCAGTTCTTC. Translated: CATSPSGRPQFF.

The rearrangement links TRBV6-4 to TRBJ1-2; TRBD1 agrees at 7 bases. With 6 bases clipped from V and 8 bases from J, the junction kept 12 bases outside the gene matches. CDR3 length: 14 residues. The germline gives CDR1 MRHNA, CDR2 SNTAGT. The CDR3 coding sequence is TGTGCCAGCAGCCCGACAGGGATCCACGGGGGCTACACCTTC. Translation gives CASSPTGIHGGYTF.

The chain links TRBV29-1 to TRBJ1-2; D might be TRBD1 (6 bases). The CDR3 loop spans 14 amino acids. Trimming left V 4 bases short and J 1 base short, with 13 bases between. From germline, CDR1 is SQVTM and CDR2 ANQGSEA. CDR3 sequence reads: CSVGPGQFNYGYTF. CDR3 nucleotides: TGCAGCGTTGGCCCAGGACAGTTTAACTATGGCTACACCTTC.

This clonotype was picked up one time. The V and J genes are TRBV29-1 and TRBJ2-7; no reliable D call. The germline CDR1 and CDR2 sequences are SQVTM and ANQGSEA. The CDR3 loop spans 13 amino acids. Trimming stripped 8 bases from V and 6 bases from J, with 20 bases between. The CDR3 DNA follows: TGCAGCCCCTGGAAGTCTAGTCTCTCCGAGCAGTACTTC. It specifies CSPWKSSLSEQYF.

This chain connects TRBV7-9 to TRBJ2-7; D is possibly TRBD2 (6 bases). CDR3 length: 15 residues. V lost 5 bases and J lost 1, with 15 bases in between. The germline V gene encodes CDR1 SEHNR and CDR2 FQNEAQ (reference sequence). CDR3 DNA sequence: TGTGCCAGCAGCCCCTCCGGGGGAGGATCCTACGAGCAGTACTTC. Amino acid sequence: CASSPSGGGSYEQYF.

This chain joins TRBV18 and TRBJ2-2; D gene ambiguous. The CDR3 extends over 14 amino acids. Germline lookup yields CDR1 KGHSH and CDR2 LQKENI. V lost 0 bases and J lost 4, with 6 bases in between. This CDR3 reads CASSPPSPTGELFF. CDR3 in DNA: TGTGCCAGCTCACCACCATCCCCCACCGGGGAGCTGTTTTTT.

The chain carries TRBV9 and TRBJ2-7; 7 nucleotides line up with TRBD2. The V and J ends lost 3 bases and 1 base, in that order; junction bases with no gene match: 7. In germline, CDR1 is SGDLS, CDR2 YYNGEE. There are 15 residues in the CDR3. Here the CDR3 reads CASSGGGVISYEQYF. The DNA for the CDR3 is TGTGCCAGCAGCGGGGGGGGAGTAATATCCTACGAGCAGTACTTC. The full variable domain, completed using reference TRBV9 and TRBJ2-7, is DSGVTQTPKHLITATGQRVTLRCSPRSGDLSVYWYQQSLDQGLQFLIQYYNGEERAKGNILERFSAQQFPDLHSELNLSSLELGDSALYFCASSGGGVISYEQYFGPGTRLTVT.

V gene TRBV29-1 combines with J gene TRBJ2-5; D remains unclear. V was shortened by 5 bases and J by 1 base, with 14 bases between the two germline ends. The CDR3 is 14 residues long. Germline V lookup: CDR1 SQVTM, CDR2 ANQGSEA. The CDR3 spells CSVSRVLRQETQYF. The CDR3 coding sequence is TGCAGCGTTAGCCGGGTACTACGCCAAGAGACCCAGTACTTC.

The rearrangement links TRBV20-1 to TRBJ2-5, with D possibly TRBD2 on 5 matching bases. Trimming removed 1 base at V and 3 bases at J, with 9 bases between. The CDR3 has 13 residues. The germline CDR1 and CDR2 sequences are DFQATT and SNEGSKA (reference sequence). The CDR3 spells CSARGGPKETQYF. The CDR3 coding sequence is TGCAGTGCTAGAGGCGGGCCAAAAGAGACCCAGTACTTC.

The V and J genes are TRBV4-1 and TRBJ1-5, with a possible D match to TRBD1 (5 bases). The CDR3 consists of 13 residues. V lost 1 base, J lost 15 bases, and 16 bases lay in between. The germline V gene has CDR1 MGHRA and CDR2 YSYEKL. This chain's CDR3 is CASSQVGLGPPHF. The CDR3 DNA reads TGCGCCAGCAGCCAAGTAGGGTTGGGGCCTCCGCATTTT.

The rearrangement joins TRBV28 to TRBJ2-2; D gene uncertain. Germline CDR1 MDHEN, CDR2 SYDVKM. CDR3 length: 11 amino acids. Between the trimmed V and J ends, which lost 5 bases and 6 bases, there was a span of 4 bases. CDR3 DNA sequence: TGTGCCAGCAGTGTCGCCGGGGAGCTGTTTTTT. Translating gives CASSVAGELFF. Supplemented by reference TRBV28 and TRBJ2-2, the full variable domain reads DVKVTQSSRYLVKRTGEKVFLECVQDMDHENMFWYRQDPGLGLRLIYFSYDVKMKEKGDIPEGYSVSREKKERFSLILESASTNQTSMYLCASSVAGELFFGEGSRLTVL.

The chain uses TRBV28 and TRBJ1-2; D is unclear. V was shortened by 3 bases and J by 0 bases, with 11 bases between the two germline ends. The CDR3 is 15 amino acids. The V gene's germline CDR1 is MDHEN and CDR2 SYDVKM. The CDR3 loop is CASSFGVAANYGYTF. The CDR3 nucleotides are TGTGCCAGCAGTTTCGGGGTTGCAGCTAACTATGGCTACACCTTC.

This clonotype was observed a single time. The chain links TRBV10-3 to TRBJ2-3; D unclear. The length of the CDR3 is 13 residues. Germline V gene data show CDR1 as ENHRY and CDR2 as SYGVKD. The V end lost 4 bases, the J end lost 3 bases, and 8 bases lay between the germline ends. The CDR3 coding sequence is TGTGCCATCAGTGGTTCGGCAACAGATACGCAGTATTTT. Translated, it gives CAISGSATDTQYF.

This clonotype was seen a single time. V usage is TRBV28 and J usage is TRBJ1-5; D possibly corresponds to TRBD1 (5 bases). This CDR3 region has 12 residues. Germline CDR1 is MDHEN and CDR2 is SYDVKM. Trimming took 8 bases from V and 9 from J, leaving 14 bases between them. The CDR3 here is CASLGGTMPQHF. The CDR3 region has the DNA TGTGCCAGCCTTGGGGGGACGATGCCCCAGCATTTT.

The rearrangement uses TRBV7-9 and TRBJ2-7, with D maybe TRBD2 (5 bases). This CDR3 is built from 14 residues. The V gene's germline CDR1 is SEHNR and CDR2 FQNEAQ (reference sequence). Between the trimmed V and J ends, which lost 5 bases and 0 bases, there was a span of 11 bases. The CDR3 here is CASSQDSFSYEQYF. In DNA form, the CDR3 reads TGTGCCAGCAGCCAGGACTCCTTCTCCTACGAGCAGTACTTC.

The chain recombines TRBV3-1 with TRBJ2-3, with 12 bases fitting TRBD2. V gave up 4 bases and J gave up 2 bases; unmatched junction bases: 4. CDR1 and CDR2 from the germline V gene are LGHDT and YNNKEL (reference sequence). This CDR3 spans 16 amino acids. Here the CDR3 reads CASSRRLAGDTDTQYF. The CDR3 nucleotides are TGTGCCAGCAGCCGTAGACTAGCGGGAGACACAGATACGCAGTATTTT.

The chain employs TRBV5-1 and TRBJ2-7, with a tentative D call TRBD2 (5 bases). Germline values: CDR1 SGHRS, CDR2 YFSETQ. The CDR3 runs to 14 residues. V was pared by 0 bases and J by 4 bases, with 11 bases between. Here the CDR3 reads CASSLAAGSYEQYF. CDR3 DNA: TGCGCCAGCAGCTTGGCCGCGGGCAGTTACGAGCAGTACTTC.

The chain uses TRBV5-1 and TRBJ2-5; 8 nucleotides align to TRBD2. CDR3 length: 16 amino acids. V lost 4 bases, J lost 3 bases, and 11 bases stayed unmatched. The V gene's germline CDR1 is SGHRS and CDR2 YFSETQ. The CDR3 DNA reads TGCGCCAGCAGCCTCGGGGGGGCGACGACGAAAGAGACCCAGTACTTC. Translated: CASSLGGATTKETQYF.

CDR3 DNA sequence: TGCAGCGTTGGAGGGACTAGCGGGGAGTTCTTC. It is translated as CSVGGTSGEFF. The J gene is TRBJ2-1, the V gene TRBV29-1; TRBD2 aligns across 13 bases. The V gene end was trimmed by 4 bases and the J gene end by 14 bases; junction bases not matched to a gene: 2. This CDR3 is built from 11 residues. Germline CDR1 is SQVTM and CDR2 is ANQGSEA.

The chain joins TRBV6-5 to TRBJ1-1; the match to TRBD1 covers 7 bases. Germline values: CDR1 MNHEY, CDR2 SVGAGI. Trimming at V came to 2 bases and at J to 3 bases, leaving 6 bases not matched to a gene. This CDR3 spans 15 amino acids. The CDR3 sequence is CASSYVTGRYTEAFF. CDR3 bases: TGTGCCAGCAGTTACGTGACAGGGAGGTACACTGAAGCTTTCTTT.

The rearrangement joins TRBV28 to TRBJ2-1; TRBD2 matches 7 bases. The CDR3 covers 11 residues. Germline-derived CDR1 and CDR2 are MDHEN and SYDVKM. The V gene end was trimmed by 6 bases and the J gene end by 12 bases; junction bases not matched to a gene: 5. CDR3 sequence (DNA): TGTGCCAGCAGAACCGGGACTACGCAGTTCTTC. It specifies CASRTGTTQFF.